Listed here are 19 T cell receptor beta chains from one sample, sequenced in a study of T-cell reconstitution after alpha-beta-depleted transplantation in children. This sample's TCRbeta library carried unique molecular identifier barcodes. A single record per CDR3 protein comes from TCRdb applying MiXCR to the PCR reads. Counted here are around 240,000 distinct CDR3 sequences, 9% to 10% occurring once; the ten biggest clones make up 5% to 6%. The starting material was PBMCs from the stem cell graft donor, obtained from the stem cell graft. The receptor set was obtained from a human donor who donated a stem cell graft to a child with SCID.

This clonotype was observed at least ten times. V gene TRBV27 combines with J gene TRBJ1-5; maybe TRBD1 (5 bases). The CDR3 sequence is 15 residues long. Looked up from germline, CDR1 is MNHEY and CDR2 is SMNVEV (reference sequence). The V gene lost 5 bases and the J gene lost 6 bases, with 17 bases spanning the gap. This chain's CDR3 is CASSPPGGWGQPQHF. For the CDR3, the DNA is TGTGCCAGCAGTCCCCCGGGGGGGTGGGGTCAGCCCCAGCATTTT.

This clonotype was counted many times. The rearrangement links TRBV5-1 to TRBJ2-2; 9 bases fit TRBD1. After removal of 2 bases from V and 3 bases from J, the junction contained 2 bases not matched to a gene. The CDR3 is made up of 15 amino acids. Germline V gene lookup returns CDR1 SGHRS and CDR2 YFSETQ. The CDR3 bases are TGCGCCAGCAGCTTCGGACAGGGGTACACCGGGGAGCTGTTTTTT. It yields the protein CASSFGQGYTGELFF.

This clonotype was observed many times. The V gene is TRBV3-1, the J gene TRBJ1-2; D call uncertain. Between the trimmed V and J ends, which lost 8 bases and 0 bases, there was a span of 10 bases. The CDR3 consists of 13 residues. Per germline, CDR1 LGHDT and CDR2 YNNKEL (reference sequence). This CDR3 is CASGEGTNYGYTF. DNA of the CDR3: TGTGCCAGCGGGGAGGGAACTAACTATGGCTACACCTTC.

This clonotype was observed at least ten times. The chain couples TRBV11-1 to TRBJ1-2; no clear D. The germline V and J ends were trimmed by 1 base and 0 bases, with 18 bases remaining between them. CDR1 and CDR2 (germline): SGHAT, FQDESV (reference sequence). This CDR3 contains 18 residues. Here the CDR3 reads CASSLGSGVLVSNYGYTF. In DNA, the CDR3 is TGTGCCAGCAGCTTAGGCAGCGGGGTGCTGGTGTCTAACTATGGCTACACCTTC.

This clonotype appeared many times. The J gene is TRBJ2-2, the V gene TRBV9; 7 nucleotides match TRBD1. With 4 bases clipped from V and 3 bases from J, the junction kept 3 bases outside the gene matches. CDR3 size: 14 residues. Germline values: CDR1 SGDLS, CDR2 YYNGEE. The CDR3 DNA sequence: TGTGCCAGCAGCCAAACAGGGGACACCGGGGAGCTGTTTTTT. Residues: CASSQTGDTGELFF.

Concerning this clonotype itself: A read error is possible here, since a much larger clone lies one base away. The chain links TRBV20-1 to TRBJ2-3; 8 nucleotides align to TRBD2. The CDR3 contains 12 residues. Germline V CDR1 and CDR2: DFQATT, SNEGSKA (reference sequence). CDR3 DNA sequence: TGCAGTGTTAGCGGGGACACATATACGCAGTATTTT. Protein product: CSVSGDTYTQYF.

This clonotype was seen repeatedly, ten times or more. The V call is TRBV20-1, the J call TRBJ1-2; TRBD1 might be the D (5 bases). This CDR3 spans 11 amino acids. CDR1 is DFQATT and CDR2 is SNEGSKA in the germline V gene (reference sequence). Deletions cut 6 bases from V and 4 bases from J, with 9 bases between. CDR3 coding DNA: TGCAGTGCGACAGACTCCTATGGCTACACCTTC. The encoded protein is CSATDSYGYTF.

This clonotype was counted at least ten times. V and J are TRBV28 and TRBJ2-7, with D perhaps TRBD2 (7 bases). V was cut by 2 bases and J by 0 bases, with 17 bases left in between. The CDR3 is 17 residues long. Germline V gene sequence: CDR1 MDHEN, CDR2 SYDVKM. CDR3 DNA sequence: TGTGCCAGCAGTTTAAGGTGGGGGGGCCCCGGCTCCTACGAGCAGTACTTC. This sequence encodes CASSLRWGGPGSYEQYF.

This clonotype appeared many times. The chain combines TRBV10-3 with TRBJ1-4; maybe TRBD1 (5 bases). The V and J ends lost 3 bases and 8 bases respectively, with 19 bases between them. Germline V CDR1 and CDR2: ENHRY, SYGVKD. This CDR3 has 16 residues. DNA for the CDR3: TGTGCCATCAGTGACCCCGGGACTCCCAAGGGGGAAAAACTGTTTTTT. This sequence encodes CAISDPGTPKGEKLFF.

This clonotype was picked up many times. V is TRBV6-5 and J is TRBJ2-1; TRBD1 matches 9 bases. CDR3 length: 15 amino acids. J was trimmed by 4 bases and V by 6 bases; bases with no gene match: 7. Germline V lookup: CDR1 MNHEY, CDR2 SVGAGI. DNA for the CDR3: TGTGCCAGCAGCCGACCGGGACAGGGATACAATGAGCAGTTCTTC. Translating gives CASSRPGQGYNEQFF.

The table lists this clonotype with many counts. J is TRBJ2-3 and V is TRBV13, with D tentatively TRBD1 (5 bases). The germline V gene encodes CDR1 PRHDT and CDR2 FYEKMQ (reference sequence). Trimming took 5 bases from V and 6 from J, leaving 9 bases between them. The CDR3 has 12 amino acids. In nucleotides, the CDR3 is TGTGCCAGCAGCGTCGCAGGGGATACGCAGTATTTT. This codes for CASSVAGDTQYF.

This clonotype appeared many times. The genes are TRBV5-1 and TRBJ2-7; 11 nucleotides agree with TRBD1. This CDR3 region has 16 residues. V lost 3 bases and J lost 1; bases outside the gene matches: 6. Germline values: CDR1 SGHRS, CDR2 YFSETQ. Written as DNA, the CDR3 is TGCGCCAGCAGCTCGTCCGGGACAGGGGGATCCTACGAGCAGTACTTC. It specifies CASSSSGTGGSYEQYF. The full variable domain, with the rest looked up from reference TRBV5-1 and TRBJ2-7, is KAGVTQTPRYLIKTRGQQVTLSCSPISGHRSVSWYQQTPGQGLQFLFEYFSETQRNKGNFPGRFSGRQFSNSRSEMNVSTLELGDSALYLCASSSSGTGGSYEQYFGPGTRLTVT.

This clonotype was counted ten times or more. The chain combines TRBV5-1 with TRBJ2-3, with D tentatively TRBD1 or TRBD2 (5 bases each). The V gene's germline CDR1 is SGHRS and CDR2 YFSETQ. This CDR3 contains 16 residues. Trimming removed 0 bases from V and 5 bases from J, with 16 bases in between. The chain's CDR3 is CASSLARAGRGDTQYF. CDR3 coding DNA: TGCGCCAGCAGCTTGGCCAGGGCAGGGAGAGGAGATACGCAGTATTTT.

This clonotype came up many times. The rearrangement uses TRBV10-2 and TRBJ2-3, with 8 bases fitting TRBD2. Germline-derived CDR1 and CDR2 are WSHSY and SAAADI. This CDR3 comprises 18 residues. The V and J ends lost 6 bases and 0 bases, in that order; junction bases with no gene match: 14. The DNA of the CDR3 is TGCGCCAGCAGGAACCAGGGGCGGTGGACTAGCAGCACAGATACGCAGTATTTT. Protein product: CASRNQGRWTSSTDTQYF.

There are many counts of this clonotype. The rearrangement uses TRBV5-1 and TRBJ1-3, with unresolved D. This CDR3 is 17 amino acids long. Germline CDR1 SGHRS, CDR2 YFSETQ. Between the trimmed V and J ends, which lost 0 bases and 3 bases, there was a span of 16 bases. For the CDR3, the DNA is TGCGCCAGCAGCTTGGGGACGGGATTAGGCCTTGGAAACACCATATATTTT. Amino acids: CASSLGTGLGLGNTIYF.

At least ten counts were recorded for this clonotype. The CDR3 reads CSALTANYGYTF. DNA for the CDR3: TGCAGTGCCCTGACGGCTAACTATGGCTACACCTTC. V is TRBV20-1 and J is TRBJ1-2, with D unresolved. The CDR3 is 12 amino acids. The germline gives CDR1 DFQATT, CDR2 SNEGSKA (reference sequence). The V and J ends lost 6 bases and 0 bases respectively, with 8 bases between them.

The table lists this clonotype with many counts. This chain's CDR3 is CASSPGATTSYEQYF. CDR3 DNA: TGTGCCAGCAGTCCCGGGGCCACGACTTCCTACGAGCAGTACTTC. The rearrangement uses TRBV12-3 or TRBV12-4 and TRBJ2-7; either TRBD1 or TRBD2 may fit D (5 bases each). This CDR3 is built from 15 residues. V dropped 5 bases and J dropped 1 base, with 15 bases sitting between them.

This clonotype was seen repeatedly, ten times or more. This rearrangement joins TRBV7-9 to TRBJ2-2; 11 nucleotides align to TRBD2. Germline CDR1 SEHNR, CDR2 FQNEAQ (reference sequence). J was trimmed by 1 base and V by 3 bases; bases with no gene match: 16. The CDR3 runs 21 residues. The DNA of the CDR3 is TGTGCCAGCAGCTTCACTATGACGGCGATAGCGGGGGGGAGGAACACCGGGGAGCTGTTTTTT. Encoded protein: CASSFTMTAIAGGRNTGELFF.

This clonotype occurred many times. The gene calls are TRBV7-9 and TRBJ2-7; perhaps D is TRBD1 or TRBD2 (7 bases each). This CDR3 region has 15 residues. V was pared by 4 bases and J by 2 bases, with 15 bases between. Germline V gene sequence: CDR1 SEHNR, CDR2 FQNEAQ (reference sequence). The DNA of the CDR3 is TGTGCCAGCAGCTCCCAGGGGGGGGGCGCCTACGAGCAGTACTTC. Its translation: CASSSQGGGAYEQYF.